The clone carrying this TCR beta chain was recorded a few times. Its antigen is not identified. Germline V gene lookup returns CDR1 SEHNR and CDR2 FQNEAQ (reference sequence). The CDR3 is made up of 14 amino acids. V was pared by 1 base and J by 5 bases, with 11 bases between. Here immunoSEQ multiplex PCR was the method, and the copy in TCRdb shows in-frame clones only, minus some. The sample has 80,000 or so clones, roughly nine tenths seen once. The data derive from a study of T cell responses to AZD1222 COVID-19 vaccine. Study-level results: Spike-specific TCR repertoires showed rising breadth and depth after two AZD1222 doses. Of the AZD1222 recipients, only six were seropositive at baseline.

The chain uses TRBV7-9 and TRBJ2-5, with D perhaps assigned TRBD1 or TRBD2 (7 bases each). The receptor's source is an adult in good health. The material was peripheral blood, obtained on day 0 of AZD1222 vaccination. The CDR3 DNA is TGTGCCAGCAGCTTAGACAGGGGAGGGGAGACCCAGTACTTC. Amino acid sequence: CASSLDRGGETQYF.